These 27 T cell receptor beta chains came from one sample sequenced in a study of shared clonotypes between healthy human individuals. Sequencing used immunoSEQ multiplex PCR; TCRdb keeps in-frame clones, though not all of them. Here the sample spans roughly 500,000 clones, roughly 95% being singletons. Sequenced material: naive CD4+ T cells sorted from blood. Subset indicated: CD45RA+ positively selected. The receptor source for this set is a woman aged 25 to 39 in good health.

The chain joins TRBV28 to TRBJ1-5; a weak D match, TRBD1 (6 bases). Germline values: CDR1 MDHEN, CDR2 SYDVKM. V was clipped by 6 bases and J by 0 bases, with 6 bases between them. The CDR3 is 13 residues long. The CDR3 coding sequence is TGTGCCAGCAGGGACAGTAGCAATCAGCCCCAGCATTTT. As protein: CASRDSSNQPQHF.

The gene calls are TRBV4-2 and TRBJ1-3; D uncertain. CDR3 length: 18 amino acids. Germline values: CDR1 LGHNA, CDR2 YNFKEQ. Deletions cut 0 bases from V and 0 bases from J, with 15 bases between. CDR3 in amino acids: CASSQDLVGIDSGNTIYF. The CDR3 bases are TGTGCCAGCAGCCAAGATCTTGTAGGAATTGACTCTGGAAACACCATATATTTT.

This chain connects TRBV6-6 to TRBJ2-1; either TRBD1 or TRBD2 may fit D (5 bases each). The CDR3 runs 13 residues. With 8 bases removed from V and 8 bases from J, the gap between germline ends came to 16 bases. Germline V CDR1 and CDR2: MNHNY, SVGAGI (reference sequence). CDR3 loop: CASGDPVVDEQFF. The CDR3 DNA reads TGTGCCAGCGGGGACCCCGTGGTCGATGAGCAGTTCTTC.

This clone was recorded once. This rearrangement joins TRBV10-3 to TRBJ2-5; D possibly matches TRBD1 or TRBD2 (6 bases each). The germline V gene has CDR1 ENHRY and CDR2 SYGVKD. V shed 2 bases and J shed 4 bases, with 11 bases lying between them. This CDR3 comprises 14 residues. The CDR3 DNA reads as TGTGCCATCAGTGAGGGGGGGACACGAGAGACCCAGTACTTC. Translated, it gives CAISEGGTRETQYF.

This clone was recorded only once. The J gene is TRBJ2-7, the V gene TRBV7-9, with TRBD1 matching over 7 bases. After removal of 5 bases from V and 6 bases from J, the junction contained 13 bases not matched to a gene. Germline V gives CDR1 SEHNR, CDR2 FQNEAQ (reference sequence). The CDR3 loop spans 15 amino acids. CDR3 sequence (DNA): TGTGCCAGCAGCCCAGGACAGGTCCTGTCGTTCGAGCAGTACTTC. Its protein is CASSPGQVLSFEQYF.

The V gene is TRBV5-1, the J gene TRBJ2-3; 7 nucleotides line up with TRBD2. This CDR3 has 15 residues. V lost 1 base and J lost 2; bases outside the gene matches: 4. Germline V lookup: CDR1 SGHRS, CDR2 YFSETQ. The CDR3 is CASSLRAGITDTQYF. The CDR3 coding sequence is TGCGCCAGCAGCTTGCGAGCGGGGATCACAGATACGCAGTATTTT.

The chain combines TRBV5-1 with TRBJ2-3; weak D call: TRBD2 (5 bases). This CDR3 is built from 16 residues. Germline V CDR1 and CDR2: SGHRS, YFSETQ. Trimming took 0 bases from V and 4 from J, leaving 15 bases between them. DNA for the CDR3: TGCGCCAGCAGCTTGGGGAGGAGCATTGGGTCAGATACGCAGTATTTT. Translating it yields CASSLGRSIGSDTQYF. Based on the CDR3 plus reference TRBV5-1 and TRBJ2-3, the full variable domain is KAGVTQTPRYLIKTRGQQVTLSCSPISGHRSVSWYQQTPGQGLQFLFEYFSETQRNKGNFPGRFSGRQFSNSRSEMNVSTLELGDSALYLCASSLGRSIGSDTQYFGPGTRLTVL.

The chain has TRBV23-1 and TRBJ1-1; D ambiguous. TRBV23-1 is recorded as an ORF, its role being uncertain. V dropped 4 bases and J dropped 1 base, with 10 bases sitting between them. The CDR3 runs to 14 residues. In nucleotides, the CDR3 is TGCGCCAGCAGTCGGAGCCCATCGAACACTGAAGCTTTCTTT. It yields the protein CASSRSPSNTEAFF.

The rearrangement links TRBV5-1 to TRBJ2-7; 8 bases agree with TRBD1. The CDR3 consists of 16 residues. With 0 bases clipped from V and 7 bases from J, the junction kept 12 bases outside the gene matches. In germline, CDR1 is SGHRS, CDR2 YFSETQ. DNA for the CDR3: TGCGCCAGCAGCTTGGAGGCTTGGACAGGGTCCGGGGAGCAGTACTTC. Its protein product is CASSLEAWTGSGEQYF.

The CDR3 sequence: CATSRDSGNYNEQFF. The DNA for the CDR3 is TGTGCCACCAGCAGAGATAGCGGTAACTACAATGAGCAGTTCTTC. The chain uses TRBV15 and TRBJ2-1, with D possibly TRBD2 on 6 matching bases. Germline lookup yields CDR1 LNHNV and CDR2 YYDKDF (reference sequence). The V end was cut by 0 bases, the J end by 3 bases, with 9 bases between. The CDR3 runs to 15 residues.

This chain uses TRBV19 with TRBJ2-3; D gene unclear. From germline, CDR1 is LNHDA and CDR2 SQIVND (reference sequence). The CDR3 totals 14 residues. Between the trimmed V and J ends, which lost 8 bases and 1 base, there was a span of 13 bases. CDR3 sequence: CASCLIGGTDTQYF. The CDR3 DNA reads TGTGCCAGTTGCCTCATTGGGGGCACAGATACGCAGTATTTT.

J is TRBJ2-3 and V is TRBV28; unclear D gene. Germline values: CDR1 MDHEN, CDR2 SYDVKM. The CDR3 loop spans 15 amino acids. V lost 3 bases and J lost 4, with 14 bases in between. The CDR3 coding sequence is TGTGCCAGCAGTTTCATTACGACCTTATCAGATACGCAGTATTTT. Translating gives CASSFITTLSDTQYF. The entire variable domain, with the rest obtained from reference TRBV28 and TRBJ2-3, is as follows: DVKVTQSSRYLVKRTGEKVFLECVQDMDHENMFWYRQDPGLGLRLIYFSYDVKMKEKGDIPEGYSVSREKKERFSLILESASTNQTSMYLCASSFITTLSDTQYFGPGTRLTVL.

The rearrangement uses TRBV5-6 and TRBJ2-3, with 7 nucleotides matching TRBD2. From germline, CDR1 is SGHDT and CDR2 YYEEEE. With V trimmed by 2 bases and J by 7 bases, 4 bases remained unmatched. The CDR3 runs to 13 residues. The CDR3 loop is CASSLGGSNTQYF. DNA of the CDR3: TGTGCCAGCAGCTTAGGCGGGAGTAATACGCAGTATTTT. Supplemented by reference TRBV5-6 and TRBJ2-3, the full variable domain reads DAGVTQSPTHLIKTRGQQVTLRCSPKSGHDTVSWYQQALGQGPQFIFQYYEEEERQRGNFPDRFSGHQFPNYSSELNVNALLLGDSALYLCASSLGGSNTQYFGPGTRLTVL.

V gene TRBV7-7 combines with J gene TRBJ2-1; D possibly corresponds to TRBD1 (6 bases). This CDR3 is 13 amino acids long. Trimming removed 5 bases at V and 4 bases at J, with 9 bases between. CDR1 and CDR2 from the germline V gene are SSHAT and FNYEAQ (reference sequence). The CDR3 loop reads CASSQDSYNEQFF. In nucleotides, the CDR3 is TGTGCCAGCAGCCAGGACAGTTACAATGAGCAGTTCTTC.

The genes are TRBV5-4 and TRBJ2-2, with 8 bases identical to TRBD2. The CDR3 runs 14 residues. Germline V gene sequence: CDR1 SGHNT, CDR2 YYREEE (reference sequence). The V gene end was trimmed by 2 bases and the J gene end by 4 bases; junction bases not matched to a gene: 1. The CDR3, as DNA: TGTGCCAGCAGCTTAGCGGGAGTCACCGGGGAGCTGTTTTTT. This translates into CASSLAGVTGELFF. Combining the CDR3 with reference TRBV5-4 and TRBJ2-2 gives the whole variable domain ETGVTQSPTHLIKTRGQQVTLRCSSQSGHNTVSWYQQALGQGPQFIFQYYREEENGRGNFPPRFSGLQFPNYSSELNVNALELDDSALYLCASSLAGVTGELFFGEGSRLTVL.

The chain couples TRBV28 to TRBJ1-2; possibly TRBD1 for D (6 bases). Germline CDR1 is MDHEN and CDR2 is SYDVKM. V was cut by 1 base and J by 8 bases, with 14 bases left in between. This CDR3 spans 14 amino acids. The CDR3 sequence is CASSLYGGVWGYTF. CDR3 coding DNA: TGTGCCAGCAGTTTATATGGGGGCGTATGGGGCTACACCTTC.

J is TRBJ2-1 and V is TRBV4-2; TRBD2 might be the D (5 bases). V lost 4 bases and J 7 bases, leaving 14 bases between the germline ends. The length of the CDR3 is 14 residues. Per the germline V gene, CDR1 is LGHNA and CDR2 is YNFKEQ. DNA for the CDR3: TGTGCCAGCAGCCTGAGCGGATTTGGGAATGAGCAGTTCTTC. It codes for CASSLSGFGNEQFF.

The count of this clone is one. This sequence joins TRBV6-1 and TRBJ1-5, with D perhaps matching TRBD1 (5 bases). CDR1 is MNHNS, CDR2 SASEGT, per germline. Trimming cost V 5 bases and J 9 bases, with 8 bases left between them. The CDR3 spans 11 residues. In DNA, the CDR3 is TGTGCCAGCAGTTTGAGGGGGCCCCAGCATTTT. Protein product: CASSLRGPQHF.

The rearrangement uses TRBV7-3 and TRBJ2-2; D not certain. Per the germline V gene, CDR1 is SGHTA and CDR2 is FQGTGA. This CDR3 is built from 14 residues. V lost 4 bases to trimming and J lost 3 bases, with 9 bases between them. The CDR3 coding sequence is TGTGCCAGCAGCTCCCCAGCACACACCGGGGAGCTGTTTTTT. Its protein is CASSSPAHTGELFF.

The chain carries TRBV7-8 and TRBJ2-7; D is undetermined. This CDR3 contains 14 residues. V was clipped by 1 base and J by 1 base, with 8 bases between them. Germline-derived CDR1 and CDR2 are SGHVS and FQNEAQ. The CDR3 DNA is TGTGCCAGCAGCTTAGTAGACGTGTCCTACGAGCAGTACTTC. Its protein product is CASSLVDVSYEQYF.

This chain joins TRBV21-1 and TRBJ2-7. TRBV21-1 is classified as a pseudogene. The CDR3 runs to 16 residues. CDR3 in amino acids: CASSTERDGSSYEQYF. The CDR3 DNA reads TGTGCCAGCAGCACCGAGAGGGACGGCTCCTCCTACGAGCAGTACTTC.

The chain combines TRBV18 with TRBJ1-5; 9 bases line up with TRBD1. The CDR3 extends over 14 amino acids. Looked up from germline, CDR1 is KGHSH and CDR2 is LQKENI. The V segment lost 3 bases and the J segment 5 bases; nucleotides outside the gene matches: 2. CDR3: CASSPGQGDQPQHF. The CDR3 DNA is TGTGCCAGCTCACCGGGACAGGGTGATCAGCCCCAGCATTTT.

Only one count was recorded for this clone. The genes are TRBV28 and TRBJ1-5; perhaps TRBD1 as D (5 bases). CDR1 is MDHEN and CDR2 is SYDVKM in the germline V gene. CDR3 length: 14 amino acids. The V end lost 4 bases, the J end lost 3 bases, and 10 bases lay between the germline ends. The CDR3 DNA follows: TGTGCCAGCAGTTCCTGGGGACCCAATCAGCCCCAGCATTTT. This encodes CASSSWGPNQPQHF.

The CDR3 DNA follows: TGCGCCAGCAGTGAACTCCGGGACAGGGTGGGGTATAGCAATCAGCCCCAGCATTTT. This encodes CASSELRDRVGYSNQPQHF. V usage is TRBV10-2 and J usage is TRBJ1-5, with 9 nucleotides matching TRBD1. J was trimmed by 0 bases and V by 3 bases; bases with no gene match: 12. This CDR3 contains 19 residues. Per germline, CDR1 WSHSY and CDR2 SAAADI.

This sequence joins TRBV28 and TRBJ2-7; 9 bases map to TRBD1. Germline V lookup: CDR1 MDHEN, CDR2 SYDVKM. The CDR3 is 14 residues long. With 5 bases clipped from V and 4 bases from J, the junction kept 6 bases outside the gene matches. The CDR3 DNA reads TGTGCCAGCAGTCCTGGGGACAGGGTTTACGAGCAGTACTTC. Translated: CASSPGDRVYEQYF.

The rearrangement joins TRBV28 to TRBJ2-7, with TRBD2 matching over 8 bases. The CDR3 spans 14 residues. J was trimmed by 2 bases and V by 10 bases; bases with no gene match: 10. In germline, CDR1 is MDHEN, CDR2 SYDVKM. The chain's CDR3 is CATILDGRAYEQYF. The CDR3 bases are TGTGCCACCATTCTTGACGGGAGGGCCTACGAGCAGTACTTC.

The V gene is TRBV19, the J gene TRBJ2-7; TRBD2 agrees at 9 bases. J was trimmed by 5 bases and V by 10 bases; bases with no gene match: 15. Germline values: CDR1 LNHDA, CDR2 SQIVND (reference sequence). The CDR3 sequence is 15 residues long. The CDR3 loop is CATADGASGTDEQYF. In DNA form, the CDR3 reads TGTGCCACCGCCGATGGGGCTAGCGGGACGGACGAGCAGTACTTC.